This T cell receptor (beta chain) was identified during a study of OX40 agonist ivuxolimab in advanced cancers. Study-wide background: In this cohort, patients received ivuxolimab, an agonistic anti-OX40 (CD134) antibody. People in dose escalation had one of these cancers: hepatocellular carcinoma, melanoma, renal cell or head and neck cancer.

Findings and caveats of the study: Circulating CD4+ and CD8+ T cells showed clonal expansion by week 6 at 0.1 to 3.0 mg/kg. The expanded peripheral T cells' antigen specificity was not determined.

Remarks on this clone: The target antigen is unknown.

Only in-frame clones appear in the TCRdb table, and some are missing; sequencing was by immunoSEQ multiplex PCR. This table has about 79,000 clones, around 93% appearing once. This sequence was found in an adult with an advanced solid tumor such as melanoma, head and neck, liver or kidney cancer. Source: CD4+ or CD8+ T cells sorted from blood, taken in a trial of the OX40 agonist ivuxolimab.

The CDR3 coding sequence is TGTGCCAGCTCACCGGGGCTAGATAATACAGATACGCAGTATTTT. It translates to CASSPGLDNTDTQYF. This chain connects TRBV18 to TRBJ2-3; D may be TRBD1 (5 bases). The CDR3 is made up of 15 amino acids. Germline CDR1 is KGHSH and CDR2 is LQKENI. V gave up 3 bases and J gave up 3 bases, with 13 bases separating them.